Shown below are 14 T cell receptor beta chains from a single sample sequenced in a study of shared clonotypes between healthy human individuals. Here immunoSEQ multiplex PCR was the method, and the copy in TCRdb shows in-frame clones only, minus some. The profile shows 170,000 or so clones, approximately 61% of them singletons. Material for sequencing was memory CD4+ T cells sorted from blood. Subset: CD45RA-negative fraction. These receptors originate from a man between 25 and 39 years old in good health.

As to this clone: The same CDR3 also results from other DNA sequences found in this sample. This chain links TRBV5-1 with TRBJ2-3; TRBD2 matches 9 bases. Per germline, CDR1 SGHRS and CDR2 YFSETQ. This CDR3 has 15 amino acids. Trimming removed 5 bases from V and 0 bases from J; junction bases left unmatched: 4. CDR3 protein: CASRTSGSSTDTQYF. The CDR3 DNA sequence: TGCGCCAGCAGAACTAGCGGGTCTAGCACAGATACGCAGTATTTT.

This clone was observed a few times. The chain carries TRBV19 and TRBJ2-7; 9 bases align to TRBD1. The CDR3 covers 15 residues. V lost 7 bases and J lost 2; bases outside the gene matches: 9. Germline CDR1 reads LNHDA; CDR2 reads SQIVND (reference sequence). This chain's CDR3 is CASTPDRGYPYEQYF. DNA for the CDR3: TGTGCCAGTACCCCGGACAGGGGTTATCCCTACGAGCAGTACTTC.

This clone was observed a few times. This chain joins TRBV7-6 and TRBJ1-5, with TRBD1 matching over 8 bases. The V segment lost 5 bases and the J segment 2 bases; nucleotides outside the gene matches: 8. CDR3 length equals 16 residues. CDR1 and CDR2 (germline): SGHVS, FNYEAQ. The chain's CDR3 is CASSQGVQGGNQPQHF. CDR3 DNA: TGTGCCAGCAGCCAGGGGGTACAGGGGGGCAATCAGCCCCAGCATTTT. The whole variable domain, remainder taken from reference TRBV7-6 and TRBJ1-5, is GAGVSQSPRYKVTKRGQDVALRCDPISGHVSLYWYRQALGQGPEFLTYFNYEAQQDKSGLPNDRFSAERPEGSISTLTIQRTEQRDSAMYRCASSQGVQGGNQPQHFGDGTRLSIL.

This clone has just a few counts. The chain has TRBV25-1 and TRBJ2-4; TRBD1 is a possible D gene (6 bases). V lost 3 bases, J lost 11 bases, and 14 bases lay in between. Germline assignment: CDR1 MGHDK and CDR2 SYGVNS. The CDR3 extends over 13 amino acids. CDR3 amino acids: CASSEAGEALQYF. The CDR3 DNA reads as TGTGCCAGCAGTGAGGCAGGGGAAGCTCTTCAGTACTTC.

The chain recombines TRBV18 with TRBJ1-5, with a weak D call TRBD1 (6 bases). The CDR3 contains 17 residues. V was clipped by 3 bases and J by 0 bases, with 15 bases between them. CDR1 KGHSH and CDR2 LQKENI come from the germline V gene. The CDR3 nucleotides read TGTGCCAGCTCACCTTTGCGAGGGGGATATAGCAATCAGCCCCAGCATTTT. Encoded protein: CASSPLRGGYSNQPQHF. Full variable domain (rest looked up from reference TRBV18 and TRBJ1-5): NAGVMQNPRHLVRRRGQEARLRCSPMKGHSHVYWYRQLPEEGLKFMVYLQKENIIDESGMPKERFSAEFPKEGPSILRIQQVVRGDSAAYFCASSPLRGGYSNQPQHFGDGTRLSIL.

V usage is TRBV29-1 and J usage is TRBJ2-3; 11 positions match TRBD2. The trim removed 6 bases at V and 2 bases at J, leaving 7 bases unmatched. The CDR3 is 15 amino acids. Looked up from germline, CDR1 is SQVTM and CDR2 is ANQGSEA. The CDR3 DNA sequence: TGCAGCGTCGAAATAGCGGGAGGGAACACAGATACGCAGTATTTT. Translating it yields CSVEIAGGNTDTQYF.

The chain is built from TRBV18 and TRBJ2-2, with D possibly TRBD2 on 7 matching bases. With 2 bases removed from V and 6 bases from J, the gap between germline ends came to 19 bases. This CDR3 is 17 amino acids long. The germline V gene has CDR1 KGHSH and CDR2 LQKENI. The CDR3 loop reads CASSPITGRATAGELFF. The CDR3 DNA follows: TGTGCCAGCTCACCAATAACAGGGAGGGCGACCGCCGGGGAGCTGTTTTTT.

The J gene is TRBJ2-6, the V gene TRBV11-2; D is unclear. V lost 2 bases, J lost 1 base, and 0 bases lay in between. Germline V gene sequence: CDR1 SGHAT, CDR2 FQNNGV. The CDR3 contains 13 residues. The CDR3 is CASSLSGANVLTF. The CDR3 nucleotides are TGTGCCAGCAGCTTATCTGGGGCCAACGTCCTGACTTTC.

The chain couples TRBV7-2 to TRBJ2-3; D gene unclear. The V end lost 1 base, the J end lost 0 bases, and 8 bases lay between the germline ends. The CDR3 is 15 residues long. The germline CDR1 and CDR2 sequences are SGHTA and FQGNSA. This CDR3 reads CASSLDGRSTDTQYF. Here the CDR3 DNA reads TGTGCCAGCAGCTTAGATGGCCGAAGCACAGATACGCAGTATTTT.

V gene TRBV5-1 combines with J gene TRBJ2-1; D is undetermined. Germline V lookup: CDR1 SGHRS, CDR2 YFSETQ. Trimming shortened V by 0 bases and J by 6 bases, and 7 bases separated the two germline ends. This CDR3 comprises 13 residues. CDR3 DNA: TGCGCCAGCAGCTTGGAGGTTCGCAATGAGCAGTTCTTC. Its protein is CASSLEVRNEQFF.

With regard to this clone: A far larger clone is one nucleotide away, so this likely arose from a read error. Other DNA sequences in this specimen translate into the identical CDR3. V and J are TRBV28 and TRBJ2-1, with 12 bases aligning to TRBD1. V shed 6 bases and J 4 bases; nucleotides not matched to a gene: 4. In germline, CDR1 is MDHEN, CDR2 SYDVKM. This CDR3 has 15 amino acids. The CDR3 is CASRGTGGRYNEQFF. In nucleotides, the CDR3 is TGTGCCAGCAGGGGGACAGGGGGCCGTTACAATGAGCAGTTCTTC.

The chain employs TRBV5-1 and TRBJ2-5; D possibly corresponds to TRBD1 (6 bases). CDR1 SGHRS and CDR2 YFSETQ come from the germline V gene. V was pared by 0 bases and J by 5 bases, with 11 bases between. This CDR3 region has 14 residues. CDR3 DNA: TGCGCCAGCAGCTTGGGTTCAGGGGAGGAGACCCAGTACTTC. Translating gives CASSLGSGEETQYF.

V is TRBV2 and J is TRBJ1-4; D possibly corresponds to TRBD1 (5 bases). The CDR3 covers 15 residues. The germline V and J ends were trimmed by 5 bases and 8 bases, with 18 bases remaining between them. From germline, CDR1 is SNHLY and CDR2 FYNNEI. CDR3 sequence reads: CASSPSGQGYEKLFF. The CDR3 DNA follows: TGTGCCAGCAGTCCCTCGGGCCAGGGTTACGAAAAACTGTTTTTT. Combining the CDR3 with reference TRBV2 and TRBJ1-4 gives the whole variable domain EPEVTQTPSHQVTQMGQEVILRCVPISNHLYFYWYRQILGQKVEFLVSFYNNEISEKSEIFDDQFSVERPDGSNFTLKIRSTKLEDSAMYFCASSPSGQGYEKLFFGSGTQLSVL.

The chain couples TRBV5-6 to TRBJ2-5; TRBD1 might be the D (6 bases). V lost 3 bases and J lost 2, with 14 bases in between. The CDR3 spans 15 residues. Germline V gives CDR1 SGHDT, CDR2 YYEEEE. This CDR3 is CASSSPQGPQETQYF. CDR3 nucleotide sequence: TGTGCCAGCAGCTCCCCCCAGGGGCCACAAGAGACCCAGTACTTC.